Many counts were recorded for the clone carrying this T cell receptor beta chain. Germline V gives CDR1 DFQATT, CDR2 SNEGSKA (reference sequence). The CDR3 totals 12 residues. V trimming: 6 bases; J trimming: 7 bases; junction bases outside the gene matches: 1. This sample is part of a study of T cells in Graves' hyperthyroidism and ophthalmopathy. TCR beta CDR3 regions were amplified from RNA. TCR CDR3 underwent first-round RT-PCR with the HTBI primer set. TCRdb fed the multiplex PCR reads into MiXCR, producing one record per CDR3 protein. The repertoire holds around 290,000 distinct CDR3 sequences, with more than 10% as singletons.

The sample was blood. The receptor comes from a woman aged 30 to 39 with Graves' hyperthyroidism that later progressed to Graves' ophthalmopathy. This chain uses TRBV20-1 with TRBJ2-1, with 12 bases fitting TRBD2. The CDR3 nucleotides are TGCAGTGCCGGGACTAGCGGGAATGAGCAGTTCTTC. Translation: CSAGTSGNEQFF.